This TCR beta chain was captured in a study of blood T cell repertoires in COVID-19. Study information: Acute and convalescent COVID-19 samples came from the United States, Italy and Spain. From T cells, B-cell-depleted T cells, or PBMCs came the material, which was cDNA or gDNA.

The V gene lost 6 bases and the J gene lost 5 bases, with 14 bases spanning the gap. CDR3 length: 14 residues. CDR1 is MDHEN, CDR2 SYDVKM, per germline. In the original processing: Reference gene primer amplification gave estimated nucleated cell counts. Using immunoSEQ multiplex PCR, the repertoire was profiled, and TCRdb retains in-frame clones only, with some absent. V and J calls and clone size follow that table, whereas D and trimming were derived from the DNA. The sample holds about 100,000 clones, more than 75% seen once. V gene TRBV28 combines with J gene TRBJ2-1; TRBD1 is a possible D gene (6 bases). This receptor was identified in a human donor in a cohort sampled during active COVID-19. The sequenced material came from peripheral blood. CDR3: CASRLGQFDNEQFF. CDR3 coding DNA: TGTGCCAGCAGACTGGGACAATTTGACAATGAGCAGTTCTTC.